Shown below are 3 T cell receptor beta chains from a single sample sequenced in a study of metastatic and nonmetastatic thyroid tumors. TCRdb used MiXCR to call clones anew from the PCR reads. The profile shows roughly 10,000 clones, 32% of them singletons. Patients were all untreated before their thyroid surgery. Sequenced input: tumor tissue. The receptor set was obtained from a female donor with papillary thyroid cancer or a benign thyroid nodule (not recorded which). Some clones in this sample may be carry-over from other donors' samples.

This chain joins TRBV6-1 and TRBJ2-1; D remains unclear. V dropped 0 bases and J dropped 7 bases, with 13 bases sitting between them. Per the germline V gene, CDR1 is MNHNS and CDR2 is SASEGT. This CDR3 region has 15 residues. This chain's CDR3 is CASSEAVHGRNEQFF. The DNA for the CDR3 is TGTGCCAGCAGTGAAGCGGTACATGGCAGGAATGAGCAGTTCTTC.

The chain recombines TRBV20-1 with TRBJ2-1; D remains unclear. The CDR3 contains 15 residues. Trimming pared 5 bases from V and 3 bases from J, leaving 17 bases between. Germline assignment: CDR1 DFQATT and CDR2 SNEGSKA (reference sequence). DNA of the CDR3: TGCAGTGCTGGGCGGACCAAACCCCTCTACAATGAGCAGTTCTTC. Its translation: CSAGRTKPLYNEQFF.

Many counts were recorded for this clone. The V gene is TRBV6-1, the J gene TRBJ1-1; D may be TRBD1 (6 bases). The CDR3 contains 13 residues. The germline V gene has CDR1 MNHNS and CDR2 SASEGT. V was pared by 3 bases and J by 7 bases, with 12 bases between. CDR3 protein: CASSDKGGNEAFF. DNA of the CDR3: TGTGCCAGCAGTGACAAGGGGGGTAATGAAGCTTTCTTT.